This T cell receptor beta chain was sequenced in a study of blood T cells in healthy people across ages. CDR3 size: 18 residues. Trimming removed 0 bases from V and 4 bases from J; junction bases left unmatched: 13. Germline CDR1 reads SGHRS; CDR2 reads YFSETQ. For every donor, a draw yielded ten milliliters of peripheral blood. Regarding the study as a whole: Donors of long life had a larger count of naive CD4+ cells and greater diversity than aged donors. TCR beta diversity per million T cells fell roughly linearly with age.

This clonotype came up a few times. Its antigen is unidentified. A second 7 to 11 cycle PCR used barcoded and J-beta primers. The authors tagged each cDNA molecule using a template-switch adaptor with 12 random nucleotides. MiXCR, run by TCRdb on the 5' RACE reads, gives a single entry per CDR3 protein. The data contain hundreds of thousands of distinct CDR3 sequences, just under 25% of them singletons. These records were also assigned to another study, of T cells of mothers and their children.

This receptor was obtained from a boy aged 5 to 17 in good health. The gene calls are TRBV5-1 and TRBJ2-5; 9 bases line up with TRBD2. Sequenced sample: blood. The CDR3 here is CASSLAEREVVPLETQYF. In DNA, the CDR3 is TGCGCCAGCAGCTTGGCAGAGCGGGAGGTAGTGCCCCTAGAGACCCAGTACTTC.